These T cell receptor beta chains were read from a single sample in a study of CD8+ T cells in alopecia areata. TCRdb keeps only in-frame clones here, not all; method: immunoSEQ multiplex PCR. This table has 95,000 to 100,000 clones, 60% appearing once. The sample in question was CD8+ T cells sorted from blood, obtained between weeks 55 and 65, from a patient treated with tofacitinib. The origin of the receptors is a human donor with alopecia areata. The CDR3 runs from the conserved cysteine through the conserved F or W. D genes are given only for firm matches. Rows give clone size only sometimes, using once, few, many, or a class for an expanded clone.

j_call: TRBJ1-1
d_call: .
v_call: TRBV27
clone_size: .
cdr3_length: 13
cdr3_nt: TGTGCCAGCAGGAATACAGGGAACACTGAAGCTTTCTTT
cdr3_aa: CASRNTGNTEAFF

j_call: TRBJ2-3
d_call: .
v_call: TRBV27
clone_size: few
cdr3_length: 11
cdr3_nt: TGTGCCAGCGCGATAGGAGATACGCAGTATTTT
cdr3_aa: CASAIGDTQYF

j_call: TRBJ2-7
d_call: .
v_call: TRBV6-1
clone_size: .
cdr3_length: 13
cdr3_nt: TGTGCCAGCAGCCCCCAGGCCTCCTACGAGCAGTACTTC
cdr3_aa: CASSPQASYEQYF

j_call: TRBJ1-1
d_call: .
v_call: TRBV7-9
clone_size: .
cdr3_length: 15
cdr3_nt: TGTGCCAGCAGCTCTTCCGTCGTAGGGAACACTGAAGCTTTCTTT
cdr3_aa: CASSSSVVGNTEAFF

j_call: TRBJ2-3
d_call: .
v_call: TRBV30
clone_size: .
cdr3_length: 14
cdr3_nt: TGTGCCTGGAGTTTCCAGGGGGGGTTGGATACGCAGTATTTT
cdr3_aa: CAWSFQGGLDTQYF

j_call: TRBJ2-7
d_call: TRBD1
v_call: TRBV27
clone_size: .
cdr3_length: 14
cdr3_nt: TGTGCCAGCGGATACAGGGGGAGCACCTACGAGCAGTACTTC
cdr3_aa: CASGYRGSTYEQYF

j_call: TRBJ1-1
d_call: .
v_call: TRBV6-1
clone_size: .
cdr3_length: 12
cdr3_nt: TGTGCCATATTTGGGGGGGGCACTGAAGCTTTCTTT
cdr3_aa: CAIFGGGTEAFF

j_call: TRBJ1-5
d_call: TRBD1
v_call: TRBV9
clone_size: .
cdr3_length: 15
cdr3_nt: TGTGCCAGCAGCGTGGGGACAGGGGGAACTCAGCCCCAGCATTTT
cdr3_aa: CASSVGTGGTQPQHF

j_call: TRBJ1-5
d_call: TRBD1
v_call: TRBV2
clone_size: .
cdr3_length: 14
cdr3_nt: TGTGCCAGCAGACCGGGACAGGGGACCGGGCCCCAGCATTTT
cdr3_aa: CASRPGQGTGPQHF

j_call: TRBJ1-5
d_call: TRBD1
v_call: TRBV4-1
clone_size: .
cdr3_length: 18
cdr3_nt: TGCGCCAGCAGCCAAACCGGGACAGGGGGATTTAGCAATCAGCCCCAGCATTTT
cdr3_aa: CASSQTGTGGFSNQPQHF

j_call: TRBJ2-5
d_call: .
v_call: TRBV2
clone_size: few
cdr3_length: 10
cdr3_nt: TGTGCCAGCAGAGGAGGGACCCAGTACTTC
cdr3_aa: CASRGGTQYF

j_call: TRBJ1-1
d_call: .
v_call: TRBV7-8
clone_size: few
cdr3_length: 13
cdr3_nt: TGTGCCAGCAGCTTACAGGGGAACACTGAAGCTTTCTTT
cdr3_aa: CASSLQGNTEAFF

j_call: TRBJ1-1
d_call: .
v_call: TRBV7-9
clone_size: once
cdr3_length: 14
cdr3_nt: TGTGCCAGCAGCCCCAGAAAAACGAACACTGAAGCTTTCTTT
cdr3_aa: CASSPRKTNTEAFF

j_call: TRBJ2-7
d_call: .
v_call: TRBV20-1
clone_size: .
cdr3_length: 11
cdr3_nt: TGCAGTGCTAGATGGGGTTACGAGCAGTACTTC
cdr3_aa: CSARWGYEQYF

j_call: TRBJ1-2
d_call: TRBD1
v_call: TRBV7-8
clone_size: .
cdr3_length: 14
cdr3_nt: TGTGCCAGCAGCTTTGGGACAGCAAACTATGGCTACACCTTC
cdr3_aa: CASSFGTANYGYTF

j_call: TRBJ1-4
d_call: .
v_call: TRBV29-1
clone_size: .
cdr3_length: 15
cdr3_nt: TGCAGCGTTGTGGGACGGATGGGTTTTAATGAAAAACTGTTTTTT
cdr3_aa: CSVVGRMGFNEKLFF

j_call: TRBJ2-3
d_call: .
v_call: TRBV10-3
clone_size: .
cdr3_length: 15
cdr3_nt: TGTGCCATCAGTGAGCGGGGGGCCCCCACAGATACGCAGTATTTT
cdr3_aa: CAISERGAPTDTQYF

j_call: TRBJ1-2
d_call: TRBD1
v_call: TRBV29-1
clone_size: .
cdr3_length: 12
cdr3_nt: TGCAGCGTTGATGACAGGGAACGTGGCTACACCTTC
cdr3_aa: CSVDDRERGYTF

j_call: TRBJ1-4
d_call: .
v_call: TRBV27
clone_size: .
cdr3_length: 18
cdr3_nt: TGTGCCAGCAGGGGTCGGACATTCTCGCAAGGAACTAATGAAAAACTGTTTTTT
cdr3_aa: CASRGRTFSQGTNEKLFF